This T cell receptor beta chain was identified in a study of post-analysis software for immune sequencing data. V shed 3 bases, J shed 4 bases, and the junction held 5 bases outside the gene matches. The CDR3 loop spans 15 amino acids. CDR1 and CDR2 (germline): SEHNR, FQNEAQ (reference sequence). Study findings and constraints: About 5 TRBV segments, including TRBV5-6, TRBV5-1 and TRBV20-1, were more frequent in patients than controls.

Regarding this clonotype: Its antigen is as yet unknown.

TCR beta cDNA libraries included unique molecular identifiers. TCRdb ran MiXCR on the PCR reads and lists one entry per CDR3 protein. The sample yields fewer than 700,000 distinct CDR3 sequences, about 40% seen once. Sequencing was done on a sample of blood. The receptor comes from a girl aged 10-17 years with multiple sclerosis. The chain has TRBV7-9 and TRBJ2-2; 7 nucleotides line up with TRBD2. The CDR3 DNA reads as TGTGCCAGCAGCTTTCGGACTAGTCGCACCGGGGAGCTGTTTTTT. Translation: CASSFRTSRTGELFF. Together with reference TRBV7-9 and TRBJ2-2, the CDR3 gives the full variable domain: DTGVSQNPRHKITKRGQNVTFRCDPISEHNRLYWYRQTLGQGPEFLTYFQNEAQLEKSRLLSDRFSAERPKGSFSTLEIQRTEQGDSAMYLCASSFRTSRTGELFFGEGSRLTVL.